The clone carrying this T cell receptor beta chain was observed many times. Its antigen is not known. This record comes from a study of early T cells in non-severe SARS-CoV-2 infection. Study information: Chains were not paired, and sequencing was done on bulk RNA from unsorted whole blood.

Individually, cDNA molecules had unique molecular identifiers attached to them. TCRdb called the 5' RACE reads again in MiXCR, with one record for every CDR3 protein. The table records tens of thousands of distinct CDR3 sequences, 10% to 15% of them present only once. Whole-study findings and limits: Clonotype matching in VDJdb favored anti-spike CD8 responses and did not capture private and CD4 specificities.

CDR1 is DFQATT, CDR2 SNEGSKA, per germline (reference sequence). The V end lost 3 bases, the J end lost 2 bases, and 8 bases lay between the germline ends. The CDR3 has 13 amino acids. This TCR was sampled from an adult who was a healthcare worker with PCR-confirmed SARS-CoV-2 infection or an uninfected control (not recorded which). V and J are TRBV20-1 and TRBJ1-3; weak D call: TRBD1 (5 bases). Sequencing was performed on whole blood. The CDR3 protein is CSASQGTGNTIYF. CDR3 sequence (DNA): TGCAGTGCTAGCCAGGGTACTGGAAACACCATATATTTT.